A selection of T cell receptor beta chains follows, all from one sample in a study of blood T cell repertoires in COVID-19. Sequencing was performed with immunoSEQ multiplex PCR; in TCRdb, only in-frame clones are kept and a portion is missing. Counted here are fewer than 250,000 clones, roughly nine tenths occurring once; the ten biggest clones make up approximately 1%. What was sequenced was peripheral blood. These receptors came from a young man with acute or convalescent COVID-19. CDR3s include the opening cysteine and the closing phenylalanine or tryptophan. The D gene is left open where the match is weak. Clone size is not always given. Where it is, it says once, few, many or a class for expanded clones.

j_gene,v_gene,d_gene,abundance,CDR3nt,CDR3aa
TRBJ2-5,TRBV5-3,.,.,TGTGCCAGAAGTCAGATCACCTCAGGGGCGCGAGAAGAAGAGACCCAGTACTTC,CARSQITSGAREEETQYF
TRBJ1-1,TRBV5-4,.,.,TGTGCCAGCAGCCCCGGACAGCCGACCATGAACACTGAAGCTTTCTTT,CASSPGQPTMNTEAFF
TRBJ2-1,TRBV19,TRBD2,.,TGTGCCAGTAGTATCCTAGCGGAGTACAATGAGCAGTTCTTC,CASSILAEYNEQFF
TRBJ2-1,TRBV19,.,.,TGTGCCAGTAGTATATTCATAGGGGGACCGGAGGATGAGCAGTTCTTC,CASSIFIGGPEDEQFF
TRBJ2-7,TRBV13,TRBD2,.,TGTGCCAGCAGCGGCGGGGGATCCCGCTACGAGCAGTACTTC,CASSGGGSRYEQYF
TRBJ2-1,TRBV11-2,.,.,TGTGCCAGCAGCTTGGGCCGGAATGAGCAGTTCTTC,CASSLGRNEQFF
TRBJ2-5,TRBV29-1,TRBD1,.,TGCAGCGTTGTATACAGGGGACAACAAGAGACCCAGTACTTC,CSVVYRGQQETQYF
TRBJ2-3,TRBV5-8,TRBD2,.,TGTGCCAGCAGCACGGGACTAGCCAGCACAGATACGCAGTATTTT,CASSTGLASTDTQYF
TRBJ2-3,TRBV3-1/TRBV3-2,.,.,TGTGCCAGCGCTCACTCGGGTTCTAGCACAGATACGCAGTATTTT,CASAHSGSSTDTQYF
TRBJ1-3,TRBV18,.,.,TGTGCCAGCTCACCACCAGGGGTGGCTGGAAACACCATATATTTT,CASSPPGVAGNTIYF
TRBJ2-3,TRBV19,.,.,TGTGCCAGTAGCCCCTCCACAGATACGCAGTATTTT,CASSPSTDTQYF
TRBJ2-5,TRBV30,.,once,TGTGCCTGGAGTGTAGGGGCGCAAGAGACCCAGTACTTC,CAWSVGAQETQYF
TRBJ2-2,TRBV3-1/TRBV3-2,.,.,TGTGCCAGCAGCCACTTAGGGGAGCTGTTTTTT,CASSHLGELFF
TRBJ2-7,TRBV6-5,TRBD2,.,TGTGCCAGCACCCTCGGGGGGGTAGGCGAGCAGTACTTC,CASTLGGVGEQYF
TRBJ1-5,TRBV7-8,.,.,TGTGCCAGCAGCTTAGCCCTCCGGGGGGGTACTCAGCCCCAGCATTTT,CASSLALRGGTQPQHF
TRBJ1-4,TRBV6-1,TRBD1,.,TGTGCCAGCAGTGAAGCGACAGGGGGGCTCCAAAAACTGTTTTTT,CASSEATGGLQKLFF
TRBJ2-3,TRBV7-3,.,once,TGTGCCAGCAGCTTAAGTTCGGTCACAGATACGCAGTATTTT,CASSLSSVTDTQYF
TRBJ2-3,TRBV3-1/TRBV3-2,TRBD2,.,TGTGCCAGCAGCCTCCCCGGGCTAGCGGGGGGACGTAGCACAGATACGCAGTATTTT,CASSLPGLAGGRSTDTQYF
TRBJ1-1,TRBV6-5,.,.,TGTGCCAGACCAGGACATCTGAACACTGAAGCTTTCTTT,CARPGHLNTEAFF
TRBJ1-2,TRBV28,.,.,TGTGCCAGCAGCACTAACGCCGGCCAGGGTGGGACCTTC,CASSTNAGQGGTF
TRBJ1-6,TRBV14,.,once,TGTGCCAGCAGCCAAGTCAGGGGTAGTAATTCACCCCTCCACTTT,CASSQVRGSNSPLHF
TRBJ2-5,TRBV9,TRBD2,.,TGTGCCAGCAGCGTAAATAGCGGGGGGGGCCAAGAGACCCAGTACTTC,CASSVNSGGGQETQYF
TRBJ1-1,TRBV7-3,.,few,TGTGCCAGCAGCTTAACGAGAGAGAACACTGAAGCTTTCTTT,CASSLTRENTEAFF
TRBJ1-2,TRBV28,.,once,TGTGCCAGCACCCGGGTGGGGGGCTATGGCTACACCTTC,CASTRVGGYGYTF
TRBJ1-4,TRBV28,.,.,TGTGCCAGCAGTGAGGGAGGAACTAATGAAAAACTGTTTTTT,CASSEGGTNEKLFF
TRBJ1-5,TRBV5-8,TRBD1,.,TGTGCCAGCAGCTTGCAAGGGGGCGGCAATCAGCCCCAGCATTTT,CASSLQGGGNQPQHF
TRBJ1-6,TRBV5-1,TRBD1,once,TGCGCCAGCAGCTTGAGACAGGGCGATAATTCACCCCTCCACTTT,CASSLRQGDNSPLHF
TRBJ2-3,TRBV5-6,.,.,TGTGAATCTAAGTTCTCGGGATACACAGATACGCAGTATTTT,CESKFSGYTDTQYF
TRBJ2-1,TRBV20-1,.,.,TGCAGTGCTAGTGTGCGGGTAAACAATGAGCAGTTCTTC,CSASVRVNNEQFF
TRBJ1-4,TRBV19,.,.,TGTGCCAGTAGCCCATCCGGGAAGTATAGCCGGTTTTTT,CASSPSGKYSRFF